This TCR beta chain was documented in a study of shared clonotypes between healthy human individuals. Study background: Two women and a few men aged 18 to 49 served as donors. Whole-study results and caveats: Incompleteness in sorted-subset sequencing, despite large depth, was shown by rarefaction.

Positive CCR7 selection of CD45RO-negative cells yielded the naive CD8 cells, and terminally differentiated effector memory CD45RA+ cells were excluded. With regard to this clone: Its antigen is unknown.

The data were produced by immunoSEQ multiplex PCR, yet TCRdb's version contains in-frame clones alone and is incomplete. Of 2 million to 2.5 million clones in the sample, more than 85% were seen once. This CDR3 contains 15 residues. Germline trimming cut 4 bases from V and 5 bases from J; bases unmatched to any gene: 9. Germline lookup yields CDR1 SGHAT and CDR2 FQDESV (reference sequence). This receptor was taken from a man in his late teens or twenties in good health. Some clones in this sample may be carry-over from other donors' samples. The specimen was naive CD8+ T cells from PBMCs. The chain combines TRBV11-1 with TRBJ2-7; the match to TRBD1 covers 9 bases. The CDR3: CASSSTGTGQNEQYF. The CDR3 DNA sequence: TGTGCCAGCAGCTCCACGGGGACAGGGCAGAACGAGCAGTACTTC.